A single sample gave rise to the 18 T cell receptor beta chains below, sequenced in a study of OX40 agonist ivuxolimab in advanced cancers. Libraries were prepared by immunoSEQ multiplex PCR; TCRdb keeps only in-frame clonotypes and omits some of them. The profile shows roughly 69,000 clones, less than 95% of them singletons. The specimen comprised CD4+ or CD8+ T cells sorted from blood, sampled in a trial of the OX40 agonist ivuxolimab. Receptors were obtained from an adult with an advanced solid tumor such as melanoma, head and neck, liver or kidney cancer.

J is TRBJ2-2 and V is TRBV30; D is undetermined. The CDR3 spans 15 residues. Germline CDR1 GTSNPN, CDR2 SVGIG (reference sequence). V lost 3 bases and J lost 5, with 16 bases in between. CDR3 region: CAWRTGPQVTGELFF. The CDR3 DNA sequence: TGTGCCTGGAGGACCGGGCCCCAGGTGACCGGGGAGCTGTTTTTT.

The chain joins TRBV7-3 to TRBJ1-6; no clear D gene. Germline CDR1 and CDR2: SGHTA and FQGTGA. This CDR3 contains 14 residues. Trimming took 3 bases from V and 7 from J, leaving 10 bases between them. As DNA, the CDR3 is TGTGCCAGCAGCTTGGCACAGCTCAATTCACCCCTCCACTTT. It yields the protein CASSLAQLNSPLHF.

The chain combines TRBV7-6 with TRBJ1-1; 9 nucleotides agree with TRBD1. The CDR3 sequence is 13 residues long. The germline gives CDR1 SGHVS, CDR2 FNYEAQ. V lost 4 bases and J lost 3; bases outside the gene matches: 0. The CDR3 loop is CASSWDRDTEAFF. CDR3 bases: TGTGCCAGCAGCTGGGACAGGGACACTGAAGCTTTCTTT.

The CDR3 nucleotides are TGTGCCAGTAGTATAGATCCGGTGGCCCTTTCCTACGAGCAGTACTTC. It specifies CASSIDPVALSYEQYF. The chain links TRBV19 to TRBJ2-7; no reliable D call. CDR1 and CDR2 (germline): LNHDA, SQIVND (reference sequence). The CDR3 contains 16 residues. Trimming pared 0 bases from V and 1 base from J, leaving 13 bases between. Looking up the rest from reference TRBV19 and TRBJ2-7 gives the full variable domain: DGGITQSPKYLFRKEGQNVTLSCEQNLNHDAMYWYRQDPGQGLRLIYYSQIVNDFQKGDIAEGYSVSREKKESFPLTVTSAQKNPTAFYLCASSIDPVALSYEQYFGPGTRLTVT.

This clone has a single count. The chain couples TRBV7-9 to TRBJ2-7; 8 nucleotides line up with TRBD1. Per germline, CDR1 SEHNR and CDR2 FQNEAQ (reference sequence). The CDR3 extends over 15 amino acids. The trim removed 5 bases at V and 7 bases at J, leaving 13 bases unmatched. The CDR3 here is CASSKTGQVESEQYF. The CDR3 DNA sequence: TGTGCCAGCAGCAAAACGGGACAGGTGGAATCTGAGCAGTACTTC.

V and J are TRBV6-6 and TRBJ1-5, with D perhaps matching TRBD1 (5 bases). CDR1 is MNHNY, CDR2 SVGAGI, per germline (reference sequence). The CDR3 spans 14 residues. V lost 0 bases to trimming and J lost 5 bases, with 8 bases between them. The CDR3 nucleotides are TGTGCCAGCAGTTACTCGGGGGAACATCAGCCCCAGCATTTT. The encoded protein is CASSYSGEHQPQHF.

To note about this clone: One end of the junction fails to match germline, which may point to a read error. The genes are TRBV10-3 and TRBJ1-4, with D possibly matching TRBD1 (5 bases). This CDR3 contains 11 residues. The germline gives CDR1 ENHRY, CDR2 SYGVKD. CDR3 DNA sequence: TGTGCCATCAGTGGGACACGGGAACCTCAATTT. As protein: CAISGTREPQF.

The chain carries TRBV5-4 and TRBJ2-2, with 11 bases that match TRBD2. Germline V lookup: CDR1 SGHNT, CDR2 YYREEE (reference sequence). The CDR3 runs 16 residues. V lost 4 bases, J lost 7 bases, and 9 bases stayed unmatched. CDR3 sequence: CASSRLAGGGGGELFF. The CDR3 DNA reads as TGTGCCAGCAGCCGCCTAGCGGGAGGAGGAGGCGGGGAGCTGTTTTTT.

This rearrangement joins TRBV19 to TRBJ2-1; TRBD1 agrees at 9 bases. CDR1 LNHDA and CDR2 SQIVND come from the germline V gene (reference sequence). The J segment lost 6 bases and the V segment lost 5 bases, leaving 8 bases of the junction unmatched. The CDR3 sequence is 15 residues long. The CDR3 DNA follows: TGTGCCAGTAGTCCAAGGACAGGGGTATTCAATGAGCAGTTCTTC. Encoded protein: CASSPRTGVFNEQFF.

The rearrangement links TRBV11-3 to TRBJ2-1; TRBD2 is a possible D gene (7 bases). V was trimmed by 7 bases and J by 7 bases, leaving 14 bases between them. Per germline, CDR1 SGHNT and CDR2 YENEEA. CDR3 size: 13 residues. CDR3 in amino acids: CASIGGSGNEQFF. CDR3 DNA: TGTGCCAGCATAGGGGGTAGCGGGAATGAGCAGTTCTTC. Based on the CDR3 plus reference TRBV11-3 and TRBJ2-1, the full variable domain is EAGVVQSPRYKIIEKKQPVAFWCNPISGHNTLYWYLQNLGQGPELLIRYENEEAVDDSQLPKDRFSAERLKGVDSTLKIQPAELGDSAVYLCASIGGSGNEQFFGPGTRLTVL.

As concerns this clone: Germline is not matched at one junction end, which may reflect a read error. The CDR3 nucleotides read TGTGCCAGCAGTGCCCGAACAGGGGCAGCAATCTTC. Its protein product is CASSARTGAAIF. V gene TRBV6-1 combines with J gene TRBJ1-2; TRBD1 aligns across 7 bases. Germline V gene lookup returns CDR1 MNHNS and CDR2 SASEGT. The CDR3 spans 12 residues.

The rearrangement uses TRBV19 and TRBJ2-5; 9 positions match TRBD2. The CDR3 sequence is 16 residues long. The V segment lost 1 base and the J segment 5 bases; nucleotides outside the gene matches: 8. Germline CDR1 is LNHDA and CDR2 is SQIVND (reference sequence). The CDR3 DNA reads as TGTGCCAGTAGTATAGTACGTAGCGGGAGTGTGGAGACCCAGTACTTC. Its translation: CASSIVRSGSVETQYF. The full variable domain, its missing parts supplied by reference TRBV19 and TRBJ2-5, is DGGITQSPKYLFRKEGQNVTLSCEQNLNHDAMYWYRQDPGQGLRLIYYSQIVNDFQKGDIAEGYSVSREKKESFPLTVTSAQKNPTAFYLCASSIVRSGSVETQYFGPGTRLLVL.

V is TRBV6-5 and J is TRBJ1-1; D gene unclear. V gave up 0 bases and J gave up 11 bases, with 7 bases separating them. Germline V gene data show CDR1 as MNHEY and CDR2 as SVGAGI. The CDR3 totals 11 residues. This CDR3 is CASSYSGLAFF. CDR3 bases: TGTGCCAGCAGTTACTCAGGGCTCGCTTTCTTT.

V is TRBV18 and J is TRBJ2-2; TRBD2 matches 8 bases. The CDR3 totals 17 residues. Germline V gives CDR1 KGHSH, CDR2 LQKENI. The ends lost 3 bases at V and 7 bases at J; junction bases unmatched: 13. The CDR3 loop is CASSPQSSGSFGGELFF. CDR3 in DNA: TGTGCCAGCTCACCGCAGTCTAGCGGGTCTTTTGGCGGGGAGCTGTTTTTT.

The chain's CDR3 is CASSSSGSYEQYF. CDR3 nucleotide sequence: TGTGCCAGTAGTTCAAGCGGGAGCTACGAGCAGTACTTC. The chain uses TRBV19 and TRBJ2-7, with 8 bases lining up with TRBD2. The CDR3 has 13 amino acids. V shed 5 bases and J 3 bases; nucleotides not matched to a gene: 3. CDR1 is LNHDA, CDR2 SQIVND, per germline (reference sequence). Using reference TRBV19 and TRBJ2-7 for the parts outside the CDR3, the full variable domain is DGGITQSPKYLFRKEGQNVTLSCEQNLNHDAMYWYRQDPGQGLRLIYYSQIVNDFQKGDIAEGYSVSREKKESFPLTVTSAQKNPTAFYLCASSSSGSYEQYFGPGTRLTVT.

V usage is TRBV19 and J usage is TRBJ2-1; D may be TRBD2 (5 bases). With 8 bases removed from V and 2 bases from J, the gap between germline ends came to 16 bases. Germline lookup yields CDR1 LNHDA and CDR2 SQIVND (reference sequence). The CDR3 spans 15 residues. The CDR3 coding sequence is TGTGCCAGTTCCTTCTGGGGAGATACCTACAATGAGCAGTTCTTC. Residues: CASSFWGDTYNEQFF.

The V and J genes are TRBV30 and TRBJ1-1; D is unclear. The V and J ends lost 0 bases and 4 bases respectively, with 6 bases between them. The CDR3 extends over 12 amino acids. CDR1 GTSNPN and CDR2 SVGIG come from the germline V gene (reference sequence). The CDR3 loop is CAWSVRSTEAFF. In nucleotides, the CDR3 is TGTGCCTGGAGTGTACGGAGCACTGAAGCTTTCTTT.

This chain uses TRBV7-9 with TRBJ1-5; D perhaps matches TRBD1 (5 bases). CDR3 size: 14 residues. V shed 3 bases and J shed 5 bases, with 11 bases lying between them. The germline CDR1 and CDR2 sequences are SEHNR and FQNEAQ (reference sequence). The CDR3 DNA follows: TGTGCCAGCAGCTTTGGGGCAGAGGATCAGCCCCAGCATTTT. Translation gives CASSFGAEDQPQHF. The full variable domain, its missing parts supplied by reference TRBV7-9 and TRBJ1-5, is DTGVSQNPRHKITKRGQNVTFRCDPISEHNRLYWYRQTLGQGPEFLTYFQNEAQLEKSRLLSDRFSAERPKGSFSTLEIQRTEQGDSAMYLCASSFGAEDQPQHFGDGTRLSIL.